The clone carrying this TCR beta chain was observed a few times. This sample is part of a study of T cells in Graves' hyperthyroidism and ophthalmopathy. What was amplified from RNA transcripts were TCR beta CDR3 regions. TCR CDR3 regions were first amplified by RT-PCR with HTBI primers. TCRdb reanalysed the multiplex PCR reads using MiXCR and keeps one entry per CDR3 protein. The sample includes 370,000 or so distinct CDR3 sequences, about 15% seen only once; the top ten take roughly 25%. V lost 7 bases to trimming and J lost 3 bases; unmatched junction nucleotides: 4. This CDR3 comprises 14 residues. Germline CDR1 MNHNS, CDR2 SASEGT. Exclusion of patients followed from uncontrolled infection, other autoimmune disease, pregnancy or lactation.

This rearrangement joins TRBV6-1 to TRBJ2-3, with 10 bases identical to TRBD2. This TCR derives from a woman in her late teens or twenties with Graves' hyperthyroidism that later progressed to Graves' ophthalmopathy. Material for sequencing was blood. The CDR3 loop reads CASKETSGTDTQYF. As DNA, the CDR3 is TGTGCCAGCAAGGAGACTAGCGGGACAGATACGCAGTATTTT.